Below are 28 T cell receptor beta chains sequenced from a single sample in a study of blood T cell repertoires in COVID-19. Here immunoSEQ multiplex PCR was the method, and the copy in TCRdb shows in-frame clones only, minus some. The sample lists fewer than 400,000 clones, 85% to 90% occurring once. Sequenced material: peripheral blood. Source of these receptors: a woman aged 25-40 years with COVID-19, enrolled during active disease.

This clone was seen a single time. The rearrangement links TRBV2 to TRBJ1-2; TRBD1 is a possible D gene (5 bases). The CDR3 length is 15 residues. Germline V gives CDR1 SNHLY, CDR2 FYNNEI. Trimming took off 9 bases at V and 5 bases at J, with 22 bases between the two ends. CDR3 sequence reads: CASREEGAGGYGYTF. CDR3 coding DNA: TGTGCCAGTCGAGAGGAGGGTGCGGGGGGGTATGGCTACACCTTC.

V usage is TRBV7-9 and J usage is TRBJ2-3; tentative D call: TRBD1 (6 bases). Germline assignment: CDR1 SEHNR and CDR2 FQNEAQ (reference sequence). The CDR3 length is 15 residues. V was shortened by 5 bases and J by 0 bases, with 12 bases between the two germline ends. CDR3 residues: CASSLGQSSTDTQYF. The DNA of the CDR3 is TGTGCCAGCAGCCTAGGACAGAGTAGCACAGATACGCAGTATTTT.

V gene TRBV15 combines with J gene TRBJ1-6, with a possible D match to TRBD1 (6 bases). Per germline, CDR1 LNHNV and CDR2 YYDKDF (reference sequence). The V end lost 8 bases, the J end lost 4 bases, and 9 bases lay between the germline ends. This CDR3 is built from 13 residues. The chain's CDR3 is CATRTDYNSPLHF. The CDR3 nucleotides are TGTGCCACCCGGACAGATTATAATTCACCCCTCCACTTT.

The rearrangement uses TRBV28 and TRBJ1-2, with 8 positions matching TRBD1. The CDR3 length is 16 residues. V lost 7 bases to trimming and J lost 1 base; unmatched junction nucleotides: 11. CDR1 and CDR2 (germline): MDHEN, SYDVKM. The CDR3 protein is CASTDLGTGLNYGYTF. For the CDR3, the DNA is TGTGCCAGCACCGACCTGGGGACAGGACTTAACTATGGCTACACCTTC.

V gene TRBV19 combines with J gene TRBJ1-5, with D hard to call. Trimming cost V 1 base and J 5 bases, with 9 bases left between them. The length of the CDR3 is 14 residues. Germline V lookup: CDR1 LNHDA, CDR2 SQIVND (reference sequence). In nucleotides, the CDR3 is TGTGCCAGTAGTATAGGGCTACGGGATCAGCCCCAGCATTTT. This gives the protein CASSIGLRDQPQHF. Variable domain in full (rest from reference TRBV19 and TRBJ1-5): DGGITQSPKYLFRKEGQNVTLSCEQNLNHDAMYWYRQDPGQGLRLIYYSQIVNDFQKGDIAEGYSVSREKKESFPLTVTSAQKNPTAFYLCASSIGLRDQPQHFGDGTRLSIL.

This clone appeared once. V gene TRBV19 combines with J gene TRBJ1-5; D is ambiguous. Trimming took 7 bases from V and 0 from J, leaving 13 bases between them. The CDR3 is 15 amino acids. Per the germline V gene, CDR1 is LNHDA and CDR2 is SQIVND (reference sequence). The CDR3 loop is CASKWSLNSNQPQHF. CDR3 nucleotide sequence: TGTGCCAGTAAGTGGAGCCTAAATAGCAATCAGCCCCAGCATTTT.

The V and J genes are TRBV4-1 and TRBJ1-5, with 7 bases lining up with TRBD1. The junction had 22 bases not matched to a gene; V was cut back by 4 bases and J by 1 base. Germline CDR1 is MGHRA and CDR2 is YSYEKL. This CDR3 comprises 21 residues. The CDR3 is CASSRRKTTGNFNMSNQPQHF. As DNA, the CDR3 is TGCGCCAGCAGCCGACGAAAGACGACAGGGAATTTTAATATGAGCAATCAGCCCCAGCATTTT.

V is TRBV27 and J is TRBJ1-2, with D uncertain. Deletions cut 3 bases from V and 10 bases from J, with 12 bases between. Germline V gene sequence: CDR1 MNHEY, CDR2 SMNVEV (reference sequence). The CDR3 loop spans 12 amino acids. In DNA, the CDR3 is TGTGCCAGCAGTTTTCTTGGCGGGGACTACACCTTC. This translates into CASSFLGGDYTF.

This chain connects TRBV28 to TRBJ1-2; D not resolved. Trimming stripped 3 bases from V and 4 bases from J, with 12 bases between. The CDR3 is 14 amino acids. Germline-derived CDR1 and CDR2 are MDHEN and SYDVKM. The CDR3 reads CASSFPGIGYGYTF. DNA for the CDR3: TGTGCCAGCAGTTTCCCGGGGATTGGCTATGGCTACACCTTC.

This chain connects TRBV11-2 to TRBJ1-2; 7 nucleotides line up with TRBD1. CDR3 length equals 14 residues. J was trimmed by 7 bases and V by 2 bases; bases with no gene match: 7. The V gene's germline CDR1 is SGHAT and CDR2 FQNNGV. CDR3 in amino acids: CASSLLEGAGGYTF. The CDR3 region has the DNA TGTGCCAGCAGCTTATTAGAGGGGGCCGGTGGCTACACCTTC.

This clone was seen once. The chain is built from TRBV2 and TRBJ2-7; D is unclear. The CDR3 totals 13 residues. Germline V gene lookup returns CDR1 SNHLY and CDR2 FYNNEI. Deletions cut 1 base from V and 8 bases from J, with 12 bases between. CDR3 in DNA: TGTGCCAGCAGTGAAGGAGGATCTTCGAAGCAGTACTTC. Its protein is CASSEGGSSKQYF.

The V call is TRBV29-1, the J call TRBJ2-7; D may be TRBD2 (6 bases). There are 12 residues in the CDR3. Between the trimmed V and J ends, which lost 1 base and 5 bases, there was a span of 9 bases. Germline values: CDR1 SQVTM, CDR2 ANQGSEA. The CDR3 DNA reads TGCAGCGTTGAAGGACTAGAGGACGAGCAGTACTTC. Its protein is CSVEGLEDEQYF.

The chain combines TRBV7-8 with TRBJ2-7, with a weak D call TRBD1 (6 bases). From germline, CDR1 is SGHVS and CDR2 FQNEAQ. This CDR3 has 15 amino acids. Trimming pared 1 base from V and 3 bases from J, leaving 13 bases between. The CDR3 loop reads CASSLERWTVYEQYF. CDR3 sequence (DNA): TGTGCCAGCAGCTTAGAAAGGTGGACAGTCTACGAGCAGTACTTC.

The chain links TRBV7-2 to TRBJ2-2, with a tentative D call TRBD2 (6 bases). The CDR3 extends over 15 amino acids. Trimming removed 3 bases at V and 4 bases at J, with 12 bases between. Germline V gene data show CDR1 as SGHTA and CDR2 as FQGNSA. The CDR3 DNA reads TGTGCCAGCAGCTTCGCGGACTATAGCACCGGGGAGCTGTTTTTT. Its protein product is CASSFADYSTGELFF.

This rearrangement joins TRBV19 to TRBJ1-5; perhaps TRBD1 as D (6 bases). The CDR3 consists of 16 residues. V was shortened by 5 bases and J by 3 bases, with 17 bases between the two germline ends. Germline V gives CDR1 LNHDA, CDR2 SQIVND (reference sequence). CDR3 amino acids: CASSVIGTRINQPQHF. The CDR3 bases are TGTGCCAGTAGTGTAATCGGGACACGGATCAATCAGCCCCAGCATTTT.

V gene TRBV30 combines with J gene TRBJ2-1; 9 bases fit TRBD2. The CDR3 sequence is 15 residues long. Losses at the gene ends were 0 bases for V and 10 bases for J; bases not matched to a gene: 10. Germline V gene lookup returns CDR1 GTSNPN and CDR2 SVGIG (reference sequence). CDR3 loop: CAWSVSSGRTQEQFF. CDR3 in DNA: TGTGCCTGGAGTGTATCGAGCGGGAGGACACAGGAGCAGTTCTTC.

The rearrangement links TRBV12-3 or TRBV12-4 to TRBJ2-2, with D possibly matching TRBD2 (5 bases). Trimming took 6 bases from V and 4 from J, leaving 9 bases between them. This CDR3 region has 13 residues. CDR3 sequence: CASRRSGTGELFF. DNA of the CDR3: TGTGCCAGCAGAAGGAGCGGCACCGGGGAGCTGTTTTTT.

V is TRBV11-2 and J is TRBJ2-7; 7 nucleotides agree with TRBD2. Trimming cost V 11 bases and J 6 bases; bases outside gene matches: 7. The germline V gene encodes CDR1 SGHAT and CDR2 FQNNGV. The CDR3 is 11 amino acids. CDR3 sequence reads: CAPPQRGEQYF. CDR3 nucleotides: TGTGCCCCCCCGCAGCGGGGCGAGCAGTACTTC.

This clone was seen just once. V usage is TRBV7-8 and J usage is TRBJ2-1; 8 nucleotides align to TRBD2. Trimming at V came to 0 bases and at J to 0 bases, leaving 4 bases not matched to a gene. Germline CDR1 SGHVS, CDR2 FQNEAQ. The CDR3 is made up of 17 amino acids. Written as DNA, the CDR3 is TGTGCCAGCAGCTTAGCATTAACTAGCGGCTCCTACAATGAGCAGTTCTTC. It yields the protein CASSLALTSGSYNEQFF.

This rearrangement joins TRBV9 to TRBJ2-5; the D is unclear. The CDR3 runs to 14 residues. CDR1 is SGDLS, CDR2 YYNGEE, per germline. Trimming removed 0 bases at V and 5 bases at J, with 11 bases between. The DNA for the CDR3 is TGTGCCAGCAGCGTAGGGGTAGCTACCGAGACCCAGTACTTC. Residues: CASSVGVATETQYF.

The chain carries TRBV19 and TRBJ1-4; a possible D gene is TRBD1 (5 bases). This CDR3 has 13 residues. Deletions cut 4 bases from V and 7 bases from J, with 10 bases between. The germline V gene has CDR1 LNHDA and CDR2 SQIVND (reference sequence). The CDR3 protein is CASSTVRGEKLFF. The CDR3, as DNA: TGTGCCAGTAGTACCGTAAGGGGTGAAAAACTGTTTTTT. The whole variable domain, filled in from reference TRBV19 and TRBJ1-4, reads DGGITQSPKYLFRKEGQNVTLSCEQNLNHDAMYWYRQDPGQGLRLIYYSQIVNDFQKGDIAEGYSVSREKKESFPLTVTSAQKNPTAFYLCASSTVRGEKLFFGSGTQLSVL.

This clone occurred many times. Additional DNA sequences in this sample encode the identical CDR3. The CDR3 bases are TGTGCCAGCAGCTTGGACGGCCTAATCTTGAGGGAGCAGTACTTC. Translated: CASSLDGLILREQYF. The chain carries TRBV5-4 and TRBJ2-7, with unresolved D. This CDR3 has 15 residues. Trimming took 0 bases from V and 7 from J, leaving 17 bases between them. Germline V CDR1 and CDR2: SGHNT, YYREEE (reference sequence).

The gene calls are TRBV11-2 and TRBJ2-3; TRBD2 is a possible D gene (6 bases). CDR1 and CDR2 from the germline V gene are SGHAT and FQNNGV. Deletions cut 6 bases from V and 4 bases from J, with 17 bases between. The CDR3 runs 15 residues. The CDR3 loop is CASSLMEGTADTQYF. As DNA, the CDR3 is TGTGCCAGCAGTCTCATGGAGGGTACGGCAGATACGCAGTATTTT. The full variable domain, completed using reference TRBV11-2 and TRBJ2-3, is EAGVAQSPRYKIIEKRQSVAFWCNPISGHATLYWYQQILGQGPKLLIQFQNNGVVDDSQLPKDRFSAERLKGVDSTLKIQPAKLEDSAVYLCASSLMEGTADTQYFGPGTRLTVL.

The chain recombines TRBV5-4 with TRBJ2-5; the match to TRBD2 covers 7 bases. From germline, CDR1 is SGHNT and CDR2 YYREEE (reference sequence). The J segment lost 3 bases and the V segment lost 3 bases, leaving 11 bases of the junction unmatched. The CDR3 sequence is 16 residues long. CDR3 nucleotide sequence: TGTGCCAGCAGCTCCTCTGGTGGGCTAGCGGAAGAGACCCAGTACTTC. Protein: CASSSSGGLAEETQYF.

The chain couples TRBV2 to TRBJ2-2; a possible D gene is TRBD2 (5 bases). CDR1 and CDR2 from the germline V gene are SNHLY and FYNNEI. Trimming shortened V by 2 bases and J by 5 bases, and 9 bases separated the two germline ends. CDR3 size: 14 residues. CDR3 coding DNA: TGTGCCAGCAGTGAATTTGGAGGTACCGGGGAGCTGTTTTTT. It encodes CASSEFGGTGELFF.

J is TRBJ2-7 and V is TRBV28; no clear D. The CDR3 sequence is 12 residues long. Germline assignment: CDR1 MDHEN and CDR2 SYDVKM. V was clipped by 3 bases and J by 1 base, with 4 bases between them. The CDR3 nucleotides are TGTGCCAGCAGTTTTCAGTCCTACGAGCAGTACTTC. Its translation: CASSFQSYEQYF. Full variable domain (rest looked up from reference TRBV28 and TRBJ2-7): DVKVTQSSRYLVKRTGEKVFLECVQDMDHENMFWYRQDPGLGLRLIYFSYDVKMKEKGDIPEGYSVSREKKERFSLILESASTNQTSMYLCASSFQSYEQYFGPGTRLTVT.

This sequence joins TRBV11-2 and TRBJ1-3; TRBD1 might be the D (6 bases). This CDR3 has 14 amino acids. Germline CDR1 SGHAT, CDR2 FQNNGV. Trimming shortened V by 5 bases and J by 2 bases, and 10 bases separated the two germline ends. The CDR3 sequence is CASSPDRTGNTIYF. The CDR3 nucleotides read TGTGCCAGCAGCCCGGACAGAACTGGAAACACCATATATTTT.

The CDR3 region has the DNA TGTGCCAGCAGCTTAGGGACTCCTCGGGGGGACACCATATATTTT. Translation: CASSLGTPRGDTIYF. This chain links TRBV7-6 with TRBJ1-3, with D possibly TRBD1 on 5 matching bases. V was shortened by 1 base and J by 8 bases, with 15 bases between the two germline ends. Germline-derived CDR1 and CDR2 are SGHVS and FNYEAQ. This CDR3 comprises 15 residues.